A single sample gave rise to the 26 T cell receptor beta chains below, sequenced in a study of regulatory T cells in long-lasting Graves disease. iRepertoire HTBI primers and Arm-PCR of CDR3 regions built TCR beta libraries. TCRdb itself ran the multiplex PCR reads through MiXCR, one entry per CDR3 protein. Of almost 350,000 distinct CDR3 sequences in the sample, about 20% are singletons; the top ten hold about 29%. Described time point: persistent/refractory GD, antithyroid drugs over 5 years with positive TRAb. Isolated PBMC RNA provided the starting material for the TCR library. Sequences were derived from peripheral blood mononuclear cells (PBMCs), sampled when the disease was refractory, from a patient treated with antithyroid drugs. The receptors shown here come from a female donor with Graves disease.

Of note for this clonotype: One base away lies a much larger clone, so this may be a sequencing read error. V gene TRBV18 combines with J gene TRBJ2-7; D is possibly TRBD1 (6 bases). The CDR3 is 14 amino acids. Germline CDR1 and CDR2: KGHSH and LQKENI. The CDR3 here is CACSPDRHANEQYF. Written as DNA, the CDR3 is TGTGCCTGCTCACCAGACAGGCATGCCAACGAGCAGTACTTC. Based on the CDR3 plus reference TRBV18 and TRBJ2-7, the full variable domain is NAGVMQNPRHLVRRRGQEARLRCSPMKGHSHVYWYRQLPEEGLKFMVYLQKENIIDESGMPKERFSAEFPKEGPSILRIQQVVRGDSAAYFCACSPDRHANEQYFGPGTRLTVT.

This clonotype came up a few times. The chain has TRBV30 and TRBJ1-2; 10 bases are a match to TRBD1. The CDR3 covers 17 residues. J was trimmed by 2 bases and V by 2 bases; bases with no gene match: 11. CDR1 and CDR2 from the germline V gene are GTSNPN and SVGIG (reference sequence). In nucleotides, the CDR3 is TGTGCCTGGAGTTATAAAGTTGGGACAGGGGCGAACTATGGCTACACCTTC. Its translation is CAWSYKVGTGANYGYTF.

The chain recombines TRBV11-2 with TRBJ2-1, with D hard to call. Germline-derived CDR1 and CDR2 are SGHAT and FQNNGV. The CDR3 runs 13 residues. Trimming left V 3 bases short and J 4 bases short, with 7 bases between. This chain's CDR3 is CASSLDRYNEQFF. In nucleotides, the CDR3 is TGTGCCAGCAGCTTGGACCGTTACAATGAGCAGTTCTTC.

The chain couples TRBV18 to TRBJ1-1, with D maybe TRBD1 (6 bases). The V gene lost 4 bases and the J gene lost 0 bases, with 15 bases spanning the gap. CDR1 and CDR2 from the germline V gene are KGHSH and LQKENI. The CDR3 is 16 residues long. Here the CDR3 DNA reads TGTGCCAGCTCACGACTGACGGGGGCGGTGAACACTGAAGCTTTCTTT. Translated: CASSRLTGAVNTEAFF.

The table lists this clonotype with many counts. The chain carries TRBV28 and TRBJ2-5; 9 bases align to TRBD2. CDR1 is MDHEN, CDR2 SYDVKM, per germline. Losses at the gene ends were 2 bases for V and 2 bases for J; bases not matched to a gene: 3. This CDR3 contains 15 residues. In DNA, the CDR3 is TGTGCCAGCAGTTTACCGGCGGGAGGGCAAGAGACCCAGTACTTC. Translated, it gives CASSLPAGGQETQYF. Drawing the rest from reference TRBV28 and TRBJ2-5, the complete variable domain is DVKVTQSSRYLVKRTGEKVFLECVQDMDHENMFWYRQDPGLGLRLIYFSYDVKMKEKGDIPEGYSVSREKKERFSLILESASTNQTSMYLCASSLPAGGQETQYFGPGTRLLVL.

In its sample, this clonotype was seen a few times. This rearrangement joins TRBV4-1 to TRBJ2-5; D could derive from TRBD1 or TRBD2 (5 bases each). V was shortened by 1 base and J by 1 base, with 22 bases between the two germline ends. Per germline, CDR1 MGHRA and CDR2 YSYEKL. This CDR3 has 19 amino acids. CDR3 sequence (DNA): TGCGCCAGCAGCCAAGTAGCCAGGGTGGAGAGGGTGGGCCAAGAGACCCAGTACTTC. Translated: CASSQVARVERVGQETQYF.

This clonotype was counted ten times or more. This chain joins TRBV28 and TRBJ1-2; the D is unclear. The V gene lost 6 bases and the J gene lost 8 bases, with 13 bases spanning the gap. Germline CDR1 MDHEN, CDR2 SYDVKM. This CDR3 comprises 12 residues. The CDR3 spells CASRGFLGGYTF. For the CDR3, the DNA is TGTGCCAGCAGAGGCTTTCTAGGGGGCTACACCTTC.

This clonotype was seen repeatedly, ten times or more. The chain recombines TRBV5-1 with TRBJ1-4; possibly TRBD1 for D (5 bases). Germline V gene data show CDR1 as SGHRS and CDR2 as YFSETQ. CDR3 length: 15 amino acids. V was pared by 2 bases and J by 4 bases, with 12 bases between. The CDR3 reads CASSFGAAFNEKLFF. The CDR3 DNA is TGCGCCAGCAGCTTTGGGGCCGCCTTTAATGAAAAACTGTTTTTT.

This clonotype was seen ten or more times. The genes are TRBV11-1 and TRBJ1-1, with 8 bases aligning to TRBD1. The V gene's germline CDR1 is SGHAT and CDR2 FQDESV (reference sequence). The V gene end was trimmed by 6 bases and the J gene end by 0 bases; junction bases not matched to a gene: 6. The CDR3 runs to 15 residues. Written as DNA, the CDR3 is TGTGCCAGCAGGTACCGGACAGGGATGAACACTGAAGCTTTCTTT. Its translation: CASRYRTGMNTEAFF.

This clonotype showed up just a few times. V usage is TRBV5-1 and J usage is TRBJ2-5, with D maybe TRBD2 (6 bases). V lost 3 bases and J 6 bases, leaving 15 bases between the germline ends. CDR1 is SGHRS and CDR2 is YFSETQ in the germline V gene. This CDR3 is built from 14 residues. The CDR3, as DNA: TGCGCCAGCAGCTACCACCCGGAGGGGAAGACCCAGTACTTC. Translated: CASSYHPEGKTQYF.

The chain combines TRBV28 with TRBJ1-6, with 7 bases fitting TRBD1. Germline V gene lookup returns CDR1 MDHEN and CDR2 SYDVKM. Trimming at V came to 6 bases and at J to 7 bases, leaving 12 bases not matched to a gene. The CDR3 runs to 16 residues. The CDR3 here is CASRRRPEDRNSPLHF. The CDR3 DNA sequence: TGTGCCAGCAGAAGAAGACCAGAGGACAGGAATTCACCCCTCCACTTT.

This clonotype was counted at least ten times. V gene TRBV9 combines with J gene TRBJ1-2; TRBD1 is a possible D gene (5 bases). V was cut by 5 bases and J by 2 bases, with 13 bases left in between. This CDR3 contains 14 residues. Germline CDR1 SGDLS, CDR2 YYNGEE. CDR3 protein: CASSTGTENYGYTF. The CDR3 DNA sequence: TGTGCCAGCAGTACCGGGACCGAGAACTATGGCTACACCTTC.

This clonotype was detected ten times or more. This chain uses TRBV20-1 with TRBJ2-5; 7 positions agree with TRBD1. This CDR3 spans 14 amino acids. Germline trimming cut 5 bases from V and 0 bases from J; bases unmatched to any gene: 6. Germline V gene data show CDR1 as DFQATT and CDR2 as SNEGSKA (reference sequence). The CDR3 loop is CSAPDRMNQETQYF. The CDR3 nucleotides are TGCAGTGCTCCGGACAGGATGAACCAAGAGACCCAGTACTTC.

The CDR3 sequence: CAWSEGGTLAGELFF. The CDR3 bases are TGTGCCTGGAGCGAAGGGGGGACGCTCGCCGGGGAGCTGTTTTTT. V is TRBV30 and J is TRBJ2-2, with D perhaps assigned TRBD1 or TRBD2 (6 bases each). Germline values: CDR1 GTSNPN, CDR2 SVGIG (reference sequence). The CDR3 is 15 amino acids. V gave up 3 bases and J gave up 6 bases, with 17 bases separating them.

The V and J genes are TRBV3-1 and TRBJ2-7; 10 bases agree with TRBD1. CDR1 and CDR2 from the germline V gene are LGHDT and YNNKEL (reference sequence). V was pared by 2 bases and J by 2 bases, with 6 bases of the junction left unmatched. This CDR3 comprises 16 residues. The CDR3 region is CASSQHPDRGTYEQYF. CDR3 coding DNA: TGTGCCAGCAGCCAACACCCGGACAGGGGGACCTACGAGCAGTACTTC.

This clonotype was counted many times. The rearrangement links TRBV7-9 to TRBJ1-5, with D possibly being TRBD1 (5 bases). Trimming removed 5 bases at V and 2 bases at J, with 13 bases between. Germline V gives CDR1 SEHNR, CDR2 FQNEAQ (reference sequence). The CDR3 sequence is 15 residues long. The CDR3 here is CASSPVGGGNQPQHF. CDR3 sequence (DNA): TGTGCCAGCAGCCCCGTTGGGGGAGGCAATCAGCCCCAGCATTTT.

The J gene is TRBJ1-4, the V gene TRBV4-1; possible D gene TRBD1, 6 bases. Germline CDR1 MGHRA, CDR2 YSYEKL. The CDR3 is made up of 15 amino acids. V shed 3 bases and J shed 5 bases, with 13 bases lying between them. CDR3 loop: CASSHLQGLNEKLFF. As DNA, the CDR3 is TGCGCCAGCAGCCATTTACAGGGCTTAAATGAAAAACTGTTTTTT.

On this clonotype: Being one base from a much bigger clone, this may be a read error. V and J are TRBV12-3 or TRBV12-4 and TRBJ2-7, with 7 bases identical to TRBD2. The CDR3 loop spans 12 amino acids. The CDR3 DNA reads TGTGCCAGCAGCACTAGCGCGTACGGGCAGTACTTC. Amino acid sequence: CASSTSAYGQYF.

The rearrangement uses TRBV27 and TRBJ2-3, with 8 nucleotides matching TRBD2. This CDR3 has 18 residues. Germline values: CDR1 MNHEY, CDR2 SMNVEV (reference sequence). Germline trimming cut 3 bases from V and 0 bases from J; bases unmatched to any gene: 11. CDR3 loop: CASSLERGQGTSTDTQYF. CDR3 sequence (DNA): TGTGCCAGCAGTTTGGAGCGGGGGCAGGGAACTAGCACAGATACGCAGTATTTT.

A few counts support this clonotype. This rearrangement joins TRBV7-9 to TRBJ1-1, with D hard to call. The CDR3 loop spans 13 amino acids. V shed 3 bases and J shed 3 bases, with 8 bases lying between them. The germline gives CDR1 SEHNR, CDR2 FQNEAQ (reference sequence). The CDR3 region is CASSLLSDTEAFF. CDR3 nucleotides: TGTGCCAGCAGCTTGTTATCGGACACTGAAGCTTTCTTT.

The chain combines TRBV7-2 with TRBJ2-7; TRBD2 matches at 8 bases. The CDR3 extends over 15 amino acids. Trimming at V came to 5 bases and at J to 4 bases, leaving 10 bases not matched to a gene. Germline CDR1 SGHTA, CDR2 FQGNSA. The CDR3 sequence is CASSPPGGGNYEQYF. The CDR3 nucleotides read TGTGCCAGCAGCCCCCCGGGGGGGGGGAATTACGAGCAGTACTTC.

This clonotype was counted a few times. The V call is TRBV18, the J call TRBJ1-2; D call uncertain. Trimming took off 3 bases at V and 0 bases at J, with 14 bases between the two ends. CDR1 KGHSH and CDR2 LQKENI come from the germline V gene. This CDR3 has 16 amino acids. CDR3 amino acids: CASSPYGRTANYGYTF. CDR3 nucleotide sequence: TGTGCCAGCTCACCCTACGGACGGACCGCTAACTATGGCTACACCTTC.

In its sample, this clonotype was seen many times. V usage is TRBV5-5 and J usage is TRBJ1-5; TRBD1 agrees at 7 bases. The CDR3 is 18 residues long. The V and J ends lost 1 base and 0 bases, in that order; junction bases with no gene match: 10. CDR1 is SGHKS and CDR2 is YYEKEE in the germline V gene (reference sequence). The CDR3 sequence is CASSLQPGQRLSNQPQHF. The CDR3 nucleotides read TGTGCCAGCAGCTTGCAACCGGGACAGAGACTTAGCAATCAGCCCCAGCATTTT.

This clonotype was seen at least ten times. V and J are TRBV28 and TRBJ2-7, with TRBD2 matching 11 bases. J was trimmed by 0 bases and V by 6 bases; bases with no gene match: 4. The length of the CDR3 is 15 residues. Germline CDR1 reads MDHEN; CDR2 reads SYDVKM. The CDR3 nucleotides are TGTGCCAGCAGGGCCGGGACTAGCGGCTCCTACGAGCAGTACTTC. Translation: CASRAGTSGSYEQYF.

This chain links TRBV7-6 with TRBJ2-2; the match to TRBD2 covers 11 bases. Germline loops: CDR1 SGHVS, CDR2 FNYEAQ. This CDR3 region has 16 residues. The V segment lost 1 base and the J segment 5 bases; nucleotides outside the gene matches: 3. The CDR3 reads CASSLELAGVTGELFF. CDR3 in DNA: TGTGCCAGCAGCTTAGAACTAGCGGGAGTAACCGGGGAGCTGTTTTTT.

This clonotype was detected only a few times. This sequence joins TRBV6-1 and TRBJ2-2; 8 bases match TRBD1. CDR3 length: 16 residues. With 6 bases clipped from V and 1 base from J, the junction kept 7 bases outside the gene matches. The V gene's germline CDR1 is MNHNS and CDR2 SASEGT. DNA of the CDR3: TGTGCCAGCAGAAAACGCGGGACAGGGAACACCGGGGAGCTGTTTTTT. The encoded protein is CASRKRGTGNTGELFF.